Below are 25 T cell receptor beta chains sequenced from a single sample in a study of shared clonotypes between healthy human individuals (dated by TCRdb to 2019 to 2021). Libraries were built with the immunoSEQ multiplex PCR assay. Sourced from immuneACCESS, this table was stored by TCRdb with only in-frame sequences that have V and J called. A share of the clones is absent; for the studies checked, an unresolved V gene accounts for under half, and the remainder has no known explanation. The sample table contains some 2.1 million clones; only one count was recorded for roughly 94% of them. 0.1% to 0.15% of the sample is in the top ten clones. Input material: naive CD4+ T cells sorted from blood. In the paper's terms, the cell subset or site label means: CD45RA+ positively selected. All receptors derive from a man aged 18 to 30 in good health.

CDR3 nucleotide sequence: TGTGCCAGCAGCCCCCCAGGACTAGCGGGACTATACGAGCAGTACTTC. Protein product: CASSPPGLAGLYEQYF. This chain uses TRBV9 with TRBJ2-7; TRBD2 agrees at 12 bases. V shed 4 bases, J shed 4 bases, and the junction held 9 bases outside the gene matches. The CDR3 has 16 amino acids. Germline values: CDR1 SGDLS, CDR2 YYNGEE.

V and J are TRBV6-5 and TRBJ1-2, with D tentatively TRBD1 (5 bases). CDR3 length: 14 residues. Germline assignment: CDR1 MNHEY and CDR2 SVGAGI. V shed 5 bases and J shed 3 bases, with 13 bases lying between them. The CDR3 coding sequence is TGTGCCAGCAGTAGCAGGGCCGGGGACTATGGCTACACCTTC. This encodes CASSSRAGDYGYTF.

CDR3 in DNA: TGTGCCAGCAGCTTCATGGGAACCTACGAGCAGTACTTC. This translates into CASSFMGTYEQYF. The chain links TRBV5-8 to TRBJ2-7; D is unresolved. The V gene's germline CDR1 is SGHTS and CDR2 YDEGEE. V lost 2 bases, J lost 2 bases, and 8 bases lay in between. This CDR3 comprises 13 residues.

Only one count was recorded for this clone. V usage is TRBV7-2 and J usage is TRBJ1-5; D gene ambiguous. The germline V gene encodes CDR1 SGHTA and CDR2 FQGNSA. This CDR3 contains 14 residues. Deletions cut 2 bases from V and 3 bases from J, with 8 bases between. CDR3 amino acids: CASSLTLVNQPQHF. The CDR3 DNA reads TGTGCCAGCAGCTTAACCCTTGTCAATCAGCCCCAGCATTTT. Supplemented by reference TRBV7-2 and TRBJ1-5, the full variable domain reads GAGVSQSPSNKVTEKGKDVELRCDPISGHTALYWYRQSLGQGLEFLIYFQGNSAPDKSGLPSDRFSAERTGGSVSTLTIQRTQQEDSAVYLCASSLTLVNQPQHFGDGTRLSIL.

The V gene is TRBV29-1, the J gene TRBJ2-1; 11 bases fit TRBD1. This CDR3 comprises 15 residues. From germline, CDR1 is SQVTM and CDR2 ANQGSEA. V lost 4 bases, J lost 7 bases, and 9 bases stayed unmatched. The CDR3 DNA is TGCAGCGTTGGCCCCAGGGACAGGGGGATAAATGAGCAGTTCTTC. Its translation is CSVGPRDRGINEQFF.

This clone has just one count. J is TRBJ1-5 and V is TRBV5-1; D gene unclear. V shed 4 bases and J shed 3 bases, with 14 bases lying between them. This CDR3 comprises 15 residues. Germline CDR1 and CDR2: SGHRS and YFSETQ. The CDR3 nucleotides read TGCGCCAGCAGCCCCGGGGAGGCTCTCAATCAGCCCCAGCATTTT. It specifies CASSPGEALNQPQHF.

The chain joins TRBV7-9 to TRBJ2-1, with 11 bases lining up with TRBD2. The germline V gene has CDR1 SEHNR and CDR2 FQNEAQ (reference sequence). The V gene end was trimmed by 5 bases and the J gene end by 9 bases; junction bases not matched to a gene: 12. This CDR3 has 16 residues. In DNA form, the CDR3 reads TGTGCCAGCAGCAAAGGGGTAGCGGGAGGGCAAGGTGAGCAGTTCTTC. It is translated as CASSKGVAGGQGEQFF.

A note on this clone: A read error may explain this, as a much larger clone is one base away. V is TRBV7-6 and J is TRBJ2-2; no reliable D call. Germline CDR1 reads SGHVS; CDR2 reads FNYEAQ. This CDR3 has 14 amino acids. Trimming pared 1 base from V and 4 bases from J, leaving 7 bases between. Written as DNA, the CDR3 is TGTGCCAGCAGCTTAGGACAATTCACCGGGGAGCTGTTTTTT. Protein sequence: CASSLGQFTGELFF.

J is TRBJ1-4 and V is TRBV2, with D perhaps TRBD1 (6 bases). Looked up from germline, CDR1 is SNHLY and CDR2 is FYNNEI. This CDR3 is built from 13 residues. V was cut by 7 bases and J by 8 bases, with 14 bases left in between. The CDR3 region is CASKGDTVEKLFF. CDR3 sequence (DNA): TGTGCCAGCAAGGGGGACACTGTGGAAAAACTGTTTTTT.

V usage is TRBV30 and J usage is TRBJ1-6, with D tentatively TRBD1 (5 bases). This CDR3 spans 13 amino acids. Trimming shortened V by 4 bases and J by 7 bases, and 11 bases separated the two germline ends. Germline CDR1 reads GTSNPN; CDR2 reads SVGIG (reference sequence). For the CDR3, the DNA is TGTGCCTGGACAGGGAAAACGAATTCACCCCTCCACTTT. This sequence encodes CAWTGKTNSPLHF.

The J gene is TRBJ2-7, the V gene TRBV11-3; TRBD1 matches at 7 bases. V was pared by 2 bases and J by 1 base, with 5 bases of the junction left unmatched. This CDR3 is 15 amino acids long. From germline, CDR1 is SGHNT and CDR2 YENEEA. The CDR3 spells CASSLYGTESYEQYF. The CDR3 nucleotides read TGTGCCAGCAGCTTATACGGGACAGAGTCCTACGAGCAGTACTTC.

Concerning this clone: Being one base from a much bigger clone, this may be a read error. Additional DNA sequences in this sample encode the identical CDR3. The chain uses TRBV29-1 and TRBJ2-7, with D uncertain. The CDR3 spans 16 residues. Looked up from germline, CDR1 is SQVTM and CDR2 is ANQGSEA. The CDR3 loop is CSVEDPRPTLLYEQYF. CDR3 nucleotide sequence: TGCAGCGTTGAAGATCCCCGGCCTACTCTTCTTTACGAACAGTACTTC.

This chain uses TRBV5-5 with TRBJ2-1; 10 bases agree with TRBD2. This CDR3 spans 16 amino acids. Trimming removed 4 bases from V and 8 bases from J; junction bases left unmatched: 12. Germline V gene lookup returns CDR1 SGHKS and CDR2 YYEKEE (reference sequence). For the CDR3, the DNA is TGTGCCAGCAGCCAAGATCTAACTAGCGGGGTTTATGAGCAGTTCTTC. This gives the protein CASSQDLTSGVYEQFF.

The chain employs TRBV30 and TRBJ1-1; D might be TRBD1 (6 bases). V was trimmed by 4 bases and J by 7 bases, leaving 10 bases between them. The CDR3 is 11 amino acids. Germline V gene sequence: CDR1 GTSNPN, CDR2 SVGIG (reference sequence). The CDR3 reads CAWIGQLEAFF. The DNA of the CDR3 is TGTGCCTGGATTGGACAGCTTGAAGCTTTCTTT.

The chain is built from TRBV5-1 and TRBJ2-2, with D hard to call. The CDR3 length is 18 residues. From germline, CDR1 is SGHRS and CDR2 YFSETQ. The V and J ends lost 0 bases and 0 bases respectively, with 15 bases between them. As DNA, the CDR3 is TGCGCCAGCAGCTTGGCCTGGCTACCTCCCGCGAACACCGGGGAGCTGTTTTTT. This encodes CASSLAWLPPANTGELFF.

Remarks on this clone: One end of the junction fails to match germline, which may point to a read error. CDR3 residues: CASSRDGDTGELFF. CDR3 DNA sequence: TGTGCTAGCAGCCGGGACGGGGACACCGGGGAGCTGTTTTTT. The rearrangement joins TRBV7-7 to TRBJ2-2; D possibly uses TRBD1 or TRBD2 (5 bases each). The CDR3 length is 14 residues. The germline CDR1 and CDR2 sequences are SSHAT and FNYEAQ (reference sequence).

This chain links TRBV12-5 with TRBJ2-7; a possible D gene is TRBD1 (5 bases). The ends were cut back, 5 bases at V and 0 bases at J, with 11 bases in the middle. Germline V lookup: CDR1 LGHNT, CDR2 FRNRAP. This CDR3 region has 14 residues. CDR3 sequence reads: CASGRGHTSYEQYF. The DNA for the CDR3 is TGTGCTAGTGGTCGCGGACATACCTCCTACGAGCAGTACTTC.

This clone was found a few times. CDR3 amino acids: CASRDRERISPLHF. For the CDR3, the DNA is TGTGCCAGTAGAGACAGGGAGAGAATATCACCCCTCCACTTT. This chain connects TRBV19 to TRBJ1-6, with 7 bases that match TRBD1. The V gene's germline CDR1 is LNHDA and CDR2 SQIVND (reference sequence). V shed 6 bases, J shed 10 bases, and the junction held 9 bases outside the gene matches. This CDR3 comprises 14 residues.

The genes are TRBV10-3 and TRBJ1-4, with TRBD1 as a possible D gene (6 bases). The CDR3 runs 12 residues. Germline lookup yields CDR1 ENHRY and CDR2 SYGVKD. V was pared by 9 bases and J by 7 bases, with 12 bases between. DNA of the CDR3: TGTGCCATAAGGGGGGGGAGTGAAAAACTGTTTTTT. Encoded protein: CAIRGGSEKLFF.

The DNA of the CDR3 is TGCGCCAGCTACCCCCCCGGGAAACAAGAGACCCAGTACTTC. Translating gives CASYPPGKQETQYF. The chain employs TRBV5-1 and TRBJ2-5; D may be TRBD2 (5 bases). CDR1 is SGHRS and CDR2 is YFSETQ in the germline V gene. This CDR3 is built from 14 residues. Trimming took off 7 bases at V and 2 bases at J, with 15 bases between the two ends. The whole variable domain, filled in from reference TRBV5-1 and TRBJ2-5, reads KAGVTQTPRYLIKTRGQQVTLSCSPISGHRSVSWYQQTPGQGLQFLFEYFSETQRNKGNFPGRFSGRQFSNSRSEMNVSTLELGDSALYLCASYPPGKQETQYFGPGTRLLVL.

This chain links TRBV6-6 with TRBJ1-4; TRBD1 matches at 9 bases. Germline CDR1 MNHNY, CDR2 SVGAGI (reference sequence). With V trimmed by 8 bases and J by 7 bases, 11 bases remained unmatched. CDR3 length equals 15 residues. The CDR3 loop reads CASGGNRGQGEKLFF. In DNA, the CDR3 is TGTGCCAGCGGCGGTAACAGGGGACAGGGTGAAAAACTGTTTTTT.

The rearrangement links TRBV30 to TRBJ1-1; D is unclear. The CDR3 totals 14 residues. Germline V CDR1 and CDR2: GTSNPN, SVGIG (reference sequence). The V end was cut by 4 bases, the J end by 1 base, with 13 bases between. CDR3 sequence reads: CAWKGLLWNTEAFF. The CDR3 bases are TGTGCCTGGAAAGGTCTGCTTTGGAACACTGAAGCTTTCTTT.

The chain combines TRBV30 with TRBJ1-6; D ambiguous. CDR3 length equals 12 residues. V dropped 5 bases and J dropped 10 bases, with 12 bases sitting between them. Looked up from germline, CDR1 is GTSNPN and CDR2 is SVGIG (reference sequence). CDR3 amino acids: CAWSREGSPLHF. In DNA, the CDR3 is TGTGCCTGGTCGCGGGAGGGATCACCCCTCCACTTT. The variable domain in full, completed from reference TRBV30 and TRBJ1-6, reads SQTIHQWPATLVQPVGSPLSLECTVEGTSNPNLYWYRQAAGRGLQLLFYSVGIGQISSEVPQNLSASRPQDRQFILSSKKLLLSDSGFYLCAWSREGSPLHFGNGTRLTVT.

The genes are TRBV27 and TRBJ2-1, with 7 positions matching TRBD2. This CDR3 has 13 residues. The germline V gene encodes CDR1 MNHEY and CDR2 SMNVEV (reference sequence). The ends lost 0 bases at V and 11 bases at J; junction bases unmatched: 4. The CDR3 here is CASSLSFGTKQFF. The CDR3 nucleotides are TGTGCCAGCAGTTTATCCTTCGGGACTAAGCAGTTCTTC.

The gene calls are TRBV5-6 and TRBJ1-1; no clear D gene. The CDR3 runs to 13 residues. Trimming cost V 0 bases and J 3 bases, with 6 bases left between them. The germline CDR1 and CDR2 sequences are SGHDT and YYEEEE. CDR3 DNA sequence: TGTGCCAGCAGCTTGGTTCCGTACACTGAAGCTTTCTTT. It specifies CASSLVPYTEAFF.